Below are 10 T cell receptor beta chains sequenced from a single sample in a study of cytomegalovirus exposure and HLA in healthy donors. Primers: 60 Vbeta forward and 13 Jbeta reverse. Repertoires were generated with immunoSEQ multiplex PCR, while TCRdb's copy carries only in-frame clones and drops some. The table includes roughly 100,000 clones, roughly 70% detected once. The sequenced sample was PBMCs. These receptors came from a man aged 40-49 years in good health and CMV-seronegative.

The V call is TRBV13, the J call TRBJ1-2; 8 bases are a match to TRBD1. From germline, CDR1 is PRHDT and CDR2 FYEKMQ (reference sequence). The CDR3 totals 18 residues. V dropped 2 bases and J dropped 4; count of bases not matched to a gene: 15. CDR3: CASSLWGLRQGHSYGYTF. The DNA for the CDR3 is TGTGCCAGCAGCTTATGGGGGCTGAGACAGGGGCATTCCTATGGCTACACCTTC.

The chain combines TRBV11-2 with TRBJ1-1; D is undetermined. The CDR3 is 15 residues long. With 5 bases removed from V and 5 bases from J, the gap between germline ends came to 18 bases. From germline, CDR1 is SGHAT and CDR2 FQNNGV. The CDR3 DNA reads TGTGCCAGCAGCCCAACCCCGACTAAGGGTACTGAAGCTTTCTTT. Protein product: CASSPTPTKGTEAFF.

The genes are TRBV11-2 and TRBJ2-7, with 7 positions matching TRBD1. This CDR3 contains 15 residues. The ends lost 0 bases at V and 2 bases at J; junction bases unmatched: 4. CDR1 SGHAT and CDR2 FQNNGV come from the germline V gene. CDR3 in amino acids: CASSLDTGQTYEQYF. The CDR3 DNA reads TGTGCCAGCAGCTTAGATACGGGACAGACCTACGAGCAGTACTTC.

As regards this clone: This sample includes further DNA sequences coding for the same CDR3. The chain links TRBV2 to TRBJ2-1; a weak D match, TRBD2 (6 bases). CDR1 is SNHLY and CDR2 is FYNNEI in the germline V gene. The CDR3 extends over 15 amino acids. Trimming stripped 2 bases from V and 0 bases from J, with 8 bases between. The CDR3: CASSEFSGSYNEQFF. CDR3 coding DNA: TGTGCCAGCAGTGAATTTAGCGGCTCCTACAATGAGCAGTTCTTC. The variable domain in full, with the rest retrieved from reference TRBV2 and TRBJ2-1, is EPEVTQTPSHQVTQMGQEVILRCVPISNHLYFYWYRQILGQKVEFLVSFYNNEISEKSEIFDDQFSVERPDGSNFTLKIRSTKLEDSAMYFCASSEFSGSYNEQFFGPGTRLTVL.

The chain recombines TRBV11-3 with TRBJ1-2, with D perhaps matching TRBD1 (6 bases). From germline, CDR1 is SGHNT and CDR2 YENEEA. V was trimmed by 0 bases and J by 7 bases, leaving 18 bases between them. The CDR3 contains 16 residues. As DNA, the CDR3 is TGTGCCAGCAGCTTAGATCAACAGGGAGGGGAGGTTGGCTACACCTTC. This codes for CASSLDQQGGEVGYTF.

The gene calls are TRBV5-1 and TRBJ2-4; a possible D gene is TRBD2 (5 bases). V was trimmed by 0 bases and J by 1 base, leaving 11 bases between them. Germline-derived CDR1 and CDR2 are SGHRS and YFSETQ. The CDR3 is made up of 16 amino acids. The CDR3: CASSLVYRGAKNIQYF. DNA for the CDR3: TGCGCCAGCAGCTTGGTTTATCGAGGGGCCAAAAACATTCAGTACTTC.

This clone was seen only once. The rearrangement links TRBV20-1 to TRBJ2-7, with TRBD2 as a possible D gene (5 bases). The CDR3 totals 11 residues. V lost 2 bases and J lost 7, with 9 bases in between. Germline V lookup: CDR1 DFQATT, CDR2 SNEGSKA (reference sequence). CDR3 nucleotide sequence: TGCAGTGCTAGATTCTGGGAGGAGCAGTACTTC. Amino acids: CSARFWEEQYF.

J is TRBJ1-1 and V is TRBV18, with D perhaps TRBD1 (6 bases). There are 18 residues in the CDR3. V was cut by 2 bases and J by 0 bases, with 19 bases left in between. Germline values: CDR1 KGHSH, CDR2 LQKENI. For the CDR3, the DNA is TGTGCCAGCTCACCAAGATCGGCAGGGGCCACCATGAACACTGAAGCTTTCTTT. It codes for CASSPRSAGATMNTEAFF.

This clone was found a few times. V gene TRBV6-1 combines with J gene TRBJ2-2, with a tentative D call TRBD1 (6 bases). V lost 10 bases to trimming and J lost 1 base, with 16 bases between them. The length of the CDR3 is 15 residues. Germline CDR1 and CDR2: MNHNS and SASEGT. Here the CDR3 reads CATPTRGKNTGELFF. The CDR3 DNA follows: TGTGCCACCCCCACGAGGGGGAAGAACACCGGGGAGCTGTTTTTT.

This chain connects TRBV6-5 to TRBJ2-7; possibly TRBD1 for D (5 bases). V lost 10 bases to trimming and J lost 3 bases, with 10 bases between them. This CDR3 is built from 11 residues. From germline, CDR1 is MNHEY and CDR2 SVGAGI. CDR3 loop: CATWGSYEQYF. DNA for the CDR3: TGTGCCACTTGGGGCAGCTACGAGCAGTACTTC.